This T cell receptor beta chain is drawn from a study of T cells after yellow fever vaccination. For the study at large: Low-cell-number fractions underwent preparation using SMART-Seq v4 Ultra Low Input.

The table lists this clonotype with many counts. Its antigen is not identified. Study findings and constraints: After the booster, approximately 95% of CD4 and 75% to 90% of CD8 primary-response clones were re-detected. Overall, a small share of clonotypes was seen in both CD4 and CD8 compartments.

This CDR3 comprises 16 residues. V was clipped by 6 bases and J by 0 bases; unmatched bases: 10. The germline CDR1 and CDR2 sequences are DFQATT and SNEGSKA (reference sequence). TCRdb processed the 5' RACE reads anew with MiXCR; each CDR3 protein has one entry. The table lists 300,000 or so distinct CDR3 sequences, 3% to 4.5% of them singletons. This chain joins TRBV20-1 and TRBJ1-5, with 8 bases that match TRBD1. Specimen: PBMCs, collected 5 days after the yellow fever booster vaccination. The clonotype comes from a man in his late teens or twenties who received the YFV17D yellow fever vaccine. The CDR3 DNA reads as TGCAGTGCCTTACCGGACAGGGAACATAGCAATCAGCCCCAGCATTTT. Translated: CSALPDREHSNQPQHF.